The source of this T cell receptor beta chain is a study of long-term antiretroviral therapy in people with HIV. With respect to this clone: Its target is unknown.

The run of the v3.0 immunoSEQ assay was at survey level. Assay used: immunoSEQ multiplex PCR; TCRdb lists only in-frame clones, some missing. In the table there are some 35,000 clones, approximately 80% of which are singletons. Germline CDR1 is SGHNT and CDR2 is YYREEE (reference sequence). CDR3 length: 18 amino acids. V trimming: 5 bases; J trimming: 4 bases; junction bases outside the gene matches: 14. Each sample contained roughly 0.95-10 million cryopreserved PBMC, thawed before DNA extraction. Findings and caveats of the study: Whichever time point was examined, clones expanded before ART dominated the repertoire. Although diversity increased after ART, it remained lower than in transplant donor controls.

This chain joins TRBV5-4 and TRBJ2-2; the match to TRBD1 covers 10 bases. The specimen was unsorted PBMCs, collected 0.6 years after starting antiretroviral therapy. The sequence was collected from a man between 18 and 29 years old with HIV. CDR3 DNA sequence: TGTGCCAGCAGACCTACGGGACAGGGGCTTGGAGGCACCGGGGAGCTGTTTTTT. Translating gives CASRPTGQGLGGTGELFF.